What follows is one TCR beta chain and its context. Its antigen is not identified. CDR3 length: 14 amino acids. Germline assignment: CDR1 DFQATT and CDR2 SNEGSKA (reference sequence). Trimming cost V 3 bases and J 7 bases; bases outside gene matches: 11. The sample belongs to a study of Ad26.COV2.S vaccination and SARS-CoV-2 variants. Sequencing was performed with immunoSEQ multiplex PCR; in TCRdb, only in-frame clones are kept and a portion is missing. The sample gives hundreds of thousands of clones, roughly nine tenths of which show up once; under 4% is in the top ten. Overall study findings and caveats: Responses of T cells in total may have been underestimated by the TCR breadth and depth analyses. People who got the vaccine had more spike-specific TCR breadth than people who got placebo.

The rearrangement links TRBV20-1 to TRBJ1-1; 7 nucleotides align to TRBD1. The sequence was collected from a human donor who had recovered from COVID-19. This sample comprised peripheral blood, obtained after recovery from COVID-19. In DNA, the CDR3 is TGCAGTGCTAGTATTGACAGGGCCGTTGGTGAAGCTTTCTTT. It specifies CSASIDRAVGEAFF.